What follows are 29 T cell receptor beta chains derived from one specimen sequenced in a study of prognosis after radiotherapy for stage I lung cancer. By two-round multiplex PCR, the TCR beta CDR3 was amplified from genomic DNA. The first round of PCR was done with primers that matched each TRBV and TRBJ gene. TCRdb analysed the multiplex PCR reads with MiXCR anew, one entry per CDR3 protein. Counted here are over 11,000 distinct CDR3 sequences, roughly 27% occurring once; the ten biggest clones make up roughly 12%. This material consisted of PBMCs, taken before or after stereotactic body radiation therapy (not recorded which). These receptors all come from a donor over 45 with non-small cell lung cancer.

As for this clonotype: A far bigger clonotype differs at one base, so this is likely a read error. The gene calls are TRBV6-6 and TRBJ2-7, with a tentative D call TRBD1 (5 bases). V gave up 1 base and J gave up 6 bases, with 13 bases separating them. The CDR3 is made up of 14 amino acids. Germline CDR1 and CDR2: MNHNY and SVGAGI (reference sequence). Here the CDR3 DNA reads TGTGCCAGCAGTTACTTCGGCAGGGTGGTCGAGCAGTACTTC. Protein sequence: CASSYFGRVVEQYF.

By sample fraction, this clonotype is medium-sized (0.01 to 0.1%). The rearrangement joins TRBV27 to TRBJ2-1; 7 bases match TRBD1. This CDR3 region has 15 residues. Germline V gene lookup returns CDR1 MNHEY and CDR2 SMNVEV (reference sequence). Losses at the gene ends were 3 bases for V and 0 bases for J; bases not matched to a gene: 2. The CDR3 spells CASSFRDSSYNEQFF. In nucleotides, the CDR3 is TGTGCCAGCAGTTTCCGGGACAGCTCCTACAATGAGCAGTTCTTC.

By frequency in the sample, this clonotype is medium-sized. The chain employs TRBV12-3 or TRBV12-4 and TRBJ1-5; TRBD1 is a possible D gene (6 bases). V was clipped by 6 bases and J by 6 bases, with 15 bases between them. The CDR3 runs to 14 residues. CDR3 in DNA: TGTGCCAGCAGCCAGCAACAGGGAAGTCAGCCCCAGCATTTT. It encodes CASSQQQGSQPQHF.

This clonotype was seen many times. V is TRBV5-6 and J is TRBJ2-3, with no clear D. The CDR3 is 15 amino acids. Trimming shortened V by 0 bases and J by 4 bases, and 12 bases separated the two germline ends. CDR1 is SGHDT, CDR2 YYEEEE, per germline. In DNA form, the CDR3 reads TGTGCCAGCAGCTTGGAGACGGGTGTGGCAGATACGCAGTATTTT. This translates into CASSLETGVADTQYF.

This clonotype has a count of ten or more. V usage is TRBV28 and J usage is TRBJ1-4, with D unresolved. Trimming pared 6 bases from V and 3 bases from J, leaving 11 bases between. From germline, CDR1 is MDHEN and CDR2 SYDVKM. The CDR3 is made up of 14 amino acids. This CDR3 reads CASRVGGANEKLFF. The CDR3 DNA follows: TGTGCCAGCAGGGTGGGCGGAGCTAATGAAAAACTGTTTTTT.

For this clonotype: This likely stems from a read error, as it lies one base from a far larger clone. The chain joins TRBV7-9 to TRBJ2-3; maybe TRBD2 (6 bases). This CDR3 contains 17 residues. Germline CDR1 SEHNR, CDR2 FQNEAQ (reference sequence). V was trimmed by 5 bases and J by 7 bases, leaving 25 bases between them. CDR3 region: CASSIHSGSPLPYTQYF. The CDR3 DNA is TGTGCCAGCAGCATCCATTCCGGGAGTCCTCTCCCATATACGCAGTATTTT.

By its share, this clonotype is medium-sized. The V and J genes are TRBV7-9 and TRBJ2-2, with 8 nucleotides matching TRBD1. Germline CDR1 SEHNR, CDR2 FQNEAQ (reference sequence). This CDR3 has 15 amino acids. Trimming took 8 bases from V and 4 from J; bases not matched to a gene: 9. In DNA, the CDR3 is TGTGCCAGCGGCCGGCGGACAGGGTTCACCGGGGAGCTGTTTTTT. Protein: CASGRRTGFTGELFF.

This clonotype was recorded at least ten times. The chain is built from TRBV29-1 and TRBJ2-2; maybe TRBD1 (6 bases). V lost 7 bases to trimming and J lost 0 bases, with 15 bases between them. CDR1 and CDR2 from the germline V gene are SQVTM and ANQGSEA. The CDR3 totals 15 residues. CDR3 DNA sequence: TGCAGCGCAGGGACATCGAATTCGAACACCGGGGAGCTGTTTTTT. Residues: CSAGTSNSNTGELFF.

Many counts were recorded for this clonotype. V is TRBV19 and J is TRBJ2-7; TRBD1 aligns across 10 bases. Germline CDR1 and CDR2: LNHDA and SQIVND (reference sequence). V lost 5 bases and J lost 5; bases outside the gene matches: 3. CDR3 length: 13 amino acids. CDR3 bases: TGTGCCAGTAGTGACAGGGGGCACGACGAGCAGTACTTC. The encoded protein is CASSDRGHDEQYF.

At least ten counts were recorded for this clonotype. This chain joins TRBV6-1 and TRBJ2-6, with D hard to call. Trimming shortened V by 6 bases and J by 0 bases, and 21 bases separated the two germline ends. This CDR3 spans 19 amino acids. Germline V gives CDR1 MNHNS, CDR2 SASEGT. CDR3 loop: CASRELERDESSGANVLTF. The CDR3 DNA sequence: TGTGCCAGCAGGGAACTTGAGAGAGACGAAAGCTCTGGGGCCAACGTCCTGACTTTC.

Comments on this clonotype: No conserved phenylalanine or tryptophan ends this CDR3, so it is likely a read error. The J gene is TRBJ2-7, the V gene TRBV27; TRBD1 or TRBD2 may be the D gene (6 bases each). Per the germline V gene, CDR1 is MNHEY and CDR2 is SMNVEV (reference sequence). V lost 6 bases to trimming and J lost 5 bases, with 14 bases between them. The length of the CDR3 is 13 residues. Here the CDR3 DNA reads TGTGCCAGCAGCTTACAGGGAGGCCACGAGCAGTACCTC. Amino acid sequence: CASSLQGGHEQYL.

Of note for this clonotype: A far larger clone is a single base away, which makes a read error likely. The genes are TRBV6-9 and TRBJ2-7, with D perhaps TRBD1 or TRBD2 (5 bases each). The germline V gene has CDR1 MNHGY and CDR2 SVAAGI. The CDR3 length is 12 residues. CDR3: CASSPLGDEQNF. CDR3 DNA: TGTGCCAGCAGTCCCTTGGGGGACGAGCAGAACTTC.

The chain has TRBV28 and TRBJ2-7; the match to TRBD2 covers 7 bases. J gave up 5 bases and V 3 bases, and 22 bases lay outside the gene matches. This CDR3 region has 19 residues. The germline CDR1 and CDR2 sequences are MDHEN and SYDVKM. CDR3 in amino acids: CASSFGIAGRASGGHEQYF. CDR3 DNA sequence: TGTGCCAGCAGTTTCGGGATCGCTGGGAGGGCTAGCGGTGGTCACGAGCAGTACTTC.

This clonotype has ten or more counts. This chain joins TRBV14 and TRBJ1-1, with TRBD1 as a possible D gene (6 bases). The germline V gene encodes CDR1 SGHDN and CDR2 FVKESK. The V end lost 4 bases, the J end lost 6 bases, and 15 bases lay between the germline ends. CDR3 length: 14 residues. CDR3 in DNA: TGTGCCAGCAGCCCTGGACGGGGGGCCGCTGAAGCTTTCTTT. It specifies CASSPGRGAAEAFF.

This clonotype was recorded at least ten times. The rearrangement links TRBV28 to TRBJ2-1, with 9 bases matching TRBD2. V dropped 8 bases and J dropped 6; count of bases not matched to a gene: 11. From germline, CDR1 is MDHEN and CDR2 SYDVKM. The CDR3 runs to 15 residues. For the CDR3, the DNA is TGTGCCAGCTCTACCCTAGCGGGGTATGGCAATGAGCAGTTCTTC. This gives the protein CASSTLAGYGNEQFF.

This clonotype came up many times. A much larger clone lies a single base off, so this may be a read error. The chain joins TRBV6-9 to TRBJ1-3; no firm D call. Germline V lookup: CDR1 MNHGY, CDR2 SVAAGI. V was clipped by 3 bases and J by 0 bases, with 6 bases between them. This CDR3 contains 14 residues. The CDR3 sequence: CASSYSASGNTIYF. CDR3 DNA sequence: TGTGCCAGCAGTTACAGCGCCTCTGGAAACACCATATATTTT.

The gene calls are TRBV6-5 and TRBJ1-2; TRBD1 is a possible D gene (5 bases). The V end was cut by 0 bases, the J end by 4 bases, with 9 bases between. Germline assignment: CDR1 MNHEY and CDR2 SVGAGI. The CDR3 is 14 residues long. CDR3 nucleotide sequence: TGTGCCAGCAGTTACTCCTATACAGGCTATGGCTACACCTTC. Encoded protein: CASSYSYTGYGYTF.

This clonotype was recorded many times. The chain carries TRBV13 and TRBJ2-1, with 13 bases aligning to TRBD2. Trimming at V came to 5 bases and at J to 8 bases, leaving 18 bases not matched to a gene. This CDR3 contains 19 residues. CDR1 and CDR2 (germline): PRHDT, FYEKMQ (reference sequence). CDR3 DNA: TGTGCCAGCAGCGCTAAAAAAGGGACTAGCGGGACCCTTAAGGATGAGCAGTTCTTC. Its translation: CASSAKKGTSGTLKDEQFF.

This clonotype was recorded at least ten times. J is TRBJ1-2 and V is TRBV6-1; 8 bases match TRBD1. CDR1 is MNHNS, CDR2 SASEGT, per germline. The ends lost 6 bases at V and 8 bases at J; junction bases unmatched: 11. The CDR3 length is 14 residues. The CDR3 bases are TGTGCCAGCAGCTCCGACAGGGGTCGGCAGGGCTACACCTTC. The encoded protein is CASSSDRGRQGYTF.

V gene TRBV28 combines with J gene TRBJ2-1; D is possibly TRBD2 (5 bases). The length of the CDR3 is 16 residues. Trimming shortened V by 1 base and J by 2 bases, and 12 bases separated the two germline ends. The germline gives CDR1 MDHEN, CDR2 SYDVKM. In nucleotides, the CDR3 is TGTGCCAGCAGTTTATTTGGTAGCGCGGCCTACAATGAGCAGTTCTTC. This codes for CASSLFGSAAYNEQFF.

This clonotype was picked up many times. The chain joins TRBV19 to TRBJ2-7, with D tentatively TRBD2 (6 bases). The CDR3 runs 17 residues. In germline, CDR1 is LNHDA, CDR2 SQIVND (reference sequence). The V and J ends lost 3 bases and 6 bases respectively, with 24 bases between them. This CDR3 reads CASSISSSEHYSTEQYF. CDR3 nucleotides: TGTGCCAGTAGTATCTCTTCTAGCGAGCACTACTCTACCGAGCAGTACTTC. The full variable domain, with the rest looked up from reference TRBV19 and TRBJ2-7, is DGGITQSPKYLFRKEGQNVTLSCEQNLNHDAMYWYRQDPGQGLRLIYYSQIVNDFQKGDIAEGYSVSREKKESFPLTVTSAQKNPTAFYLCASSISSSEHYSTEQYFGPGTRLTVT.

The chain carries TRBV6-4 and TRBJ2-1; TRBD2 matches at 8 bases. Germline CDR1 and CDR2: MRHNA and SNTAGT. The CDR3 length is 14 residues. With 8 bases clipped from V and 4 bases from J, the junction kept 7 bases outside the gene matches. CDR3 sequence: CASGGGGYYNEQFF. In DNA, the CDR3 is TGTGCCAGCGGGGGCGGGGGGTATTACAATGAGCAGTTCTTC.

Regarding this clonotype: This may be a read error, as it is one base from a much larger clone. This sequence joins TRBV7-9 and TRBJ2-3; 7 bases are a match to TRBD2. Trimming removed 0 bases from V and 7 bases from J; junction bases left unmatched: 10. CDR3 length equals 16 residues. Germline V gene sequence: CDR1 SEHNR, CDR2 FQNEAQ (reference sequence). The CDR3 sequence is CASSLALAGVGNTQYF. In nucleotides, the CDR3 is TGTGCCAGCAGCTTAGCGCTGGCGGGGGTGGGGAATACGCAGTATTTT. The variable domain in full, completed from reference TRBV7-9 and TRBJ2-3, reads DTGVSQNPRHKITKRGQNVTFRCDPISEHNRLYWYRQTLGQGPEFLTYFQNEAQLEKSRLLSDRFSAERPKGSFSTLEIQRTEQGDSAMYLCASSLALAGVGNTQYFGPGTRLTVL.

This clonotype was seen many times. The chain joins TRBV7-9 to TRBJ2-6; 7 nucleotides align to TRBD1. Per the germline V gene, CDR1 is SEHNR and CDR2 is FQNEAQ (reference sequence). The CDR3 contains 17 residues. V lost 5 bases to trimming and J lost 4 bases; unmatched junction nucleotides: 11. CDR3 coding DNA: TGTGCCAGCAGCCCTAAAGCTGACAGGGCCGGGGCCAACGTCCTGACTTTC. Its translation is CASSPKADRAGANVLTF.

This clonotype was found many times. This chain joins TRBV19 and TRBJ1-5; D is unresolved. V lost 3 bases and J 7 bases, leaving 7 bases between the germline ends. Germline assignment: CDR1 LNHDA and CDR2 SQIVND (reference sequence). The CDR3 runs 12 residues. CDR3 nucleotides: TGTGCCAGTAGTATGGTTTACCAGCCCCAGCATTTT. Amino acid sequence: CASSMVYQPQHF.

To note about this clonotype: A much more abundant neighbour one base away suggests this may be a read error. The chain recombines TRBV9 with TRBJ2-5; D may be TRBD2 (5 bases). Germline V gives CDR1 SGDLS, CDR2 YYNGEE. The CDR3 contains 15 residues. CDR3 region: CASRVESGIAETQYF. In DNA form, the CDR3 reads TGTGCCAGCAGAGTAGAGAGTGGGATAGCGGAGACCCAGTACTTC.

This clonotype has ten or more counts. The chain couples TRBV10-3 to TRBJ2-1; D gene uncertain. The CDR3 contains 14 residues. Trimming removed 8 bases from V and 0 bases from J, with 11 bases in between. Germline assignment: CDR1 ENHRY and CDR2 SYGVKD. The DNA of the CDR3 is TGTGCCATCGTTTTCTACAGCTCCTACAATGAGCAGTTCTTC. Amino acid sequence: CAIVFYSSYNEQFF.

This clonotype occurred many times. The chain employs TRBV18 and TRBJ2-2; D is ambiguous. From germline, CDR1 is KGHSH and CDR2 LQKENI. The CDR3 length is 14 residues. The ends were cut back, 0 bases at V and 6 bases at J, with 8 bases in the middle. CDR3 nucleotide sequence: TGTGCCAGCTCACCACCGAGCCGGGCCGGGGAGCTGTTTTTT. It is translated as CASSPPSRAGELFF.

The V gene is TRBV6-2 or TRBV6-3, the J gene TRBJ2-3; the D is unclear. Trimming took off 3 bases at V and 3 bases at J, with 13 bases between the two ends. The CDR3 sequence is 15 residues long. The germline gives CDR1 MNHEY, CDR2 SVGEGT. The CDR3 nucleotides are TGTGCCAGCAGTTATCTGCGAGTGGTAACAGATACGCAGTATTTT. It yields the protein CASSYLRVVTDTQYF.